The rows below give T cell receptor beta chains drawn from one sample of a study of beta chain features in type 1 diabetes. Clones were read by immunoSEQ multiplex PCR, and TCRdb kept only the in-frame ones, dropping some. The sample has over 200,000 clones; approximately 10% are singletons. Specimen: naive CD4+ T cells from blood. The receptors here all came from a man aged 30-40 years with type 1 diabetes. CDR3s include the opening cysteine and the closing phenylalanine or tryptophan. Each record gives: CDR3 protein, V gene.

cdr3_aa: CASSLEGVTTDTQYF
v_call: TRBV5-6

cdr3_aa: CASSLVQEIYGYTF
v_call: TRBV28

cdr3_aa: CASSEMLAANTGELFF
v_call: TRBV2

cdr3_aa: CASKGQFYEQYF
v_call: TRBV28

cdr3_aa: CSAGGTGENTEAFF
v_call: TRBV29-1

cdr3_aa: CASTRGSYGYTF
v_call: TRBV2

cdr3_aa: CASSGHRGNTEAFF
v_call: TRBV9

cdr3_aa: CASSPWGAQGIEQYF
v_call: TRBV7-9

cdr3_aa: CSARTGSNEKLFF
v_call: TRBV29-1

cdr3_aa: CASSPSGDSPLHF
v_call: TRBV18

cdr3_aa: CASSPTGTSGGAYNEQFF
v_call: TRBV7-8

cdr3_aa: CASSQPARTGRYEQYF
v_call: TRBV14

cdr3_aa: CASSLDRGLGKLFF
v_call: TRBV7-2

cdr3_aa: CTSSQDRLAGDNEQFF
v_call: TRBV1

cdr3_aa: CASRAGTSGAGELFF
v_call: TRBV5-1